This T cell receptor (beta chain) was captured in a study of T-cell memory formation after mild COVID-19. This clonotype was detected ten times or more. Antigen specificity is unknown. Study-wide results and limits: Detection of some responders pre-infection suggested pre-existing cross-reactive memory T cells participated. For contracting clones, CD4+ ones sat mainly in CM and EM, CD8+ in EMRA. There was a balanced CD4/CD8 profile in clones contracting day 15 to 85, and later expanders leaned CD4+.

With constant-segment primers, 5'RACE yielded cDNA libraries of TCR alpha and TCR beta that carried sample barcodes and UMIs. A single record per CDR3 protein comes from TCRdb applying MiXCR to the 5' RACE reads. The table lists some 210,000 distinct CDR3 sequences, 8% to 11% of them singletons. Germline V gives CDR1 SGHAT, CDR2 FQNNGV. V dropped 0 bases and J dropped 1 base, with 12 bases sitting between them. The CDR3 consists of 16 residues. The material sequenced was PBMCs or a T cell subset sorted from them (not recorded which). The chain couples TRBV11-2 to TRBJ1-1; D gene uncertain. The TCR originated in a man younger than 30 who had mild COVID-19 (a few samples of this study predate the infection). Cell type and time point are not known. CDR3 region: CASSLEWRLKNTEAFF. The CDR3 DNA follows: TGTGCCAGCAGCTTAGAATGGCGCCTAAAGAACACTGAAGCTTTCTTT.